A selection of T cell receptor beta chains follows, all from one sample in a study of Graves' ophthalmopathy and Graves' hyperthyroidism. TCRdb fed the multiplex PCR reads into MiXCR, producing one record per CDR3 protein. The sample yields about 1.1 million distinct CDR3 sequences, roughly 35% seen once. Sequences were obtained from peripheral blood or thyroid tissue (not recorded which). The receptor set was obtained from an adult man with Graves' hyperthyroidism. The CDR3 runs from the conserved cysteine through the conserved F or W. The D gene is left open where the match is weak. Rows may omit the clone size; those that give it use once, few, many or a size class.

TRBV7-8	few	.	TRBJ2-5	TGTGCCAGCAGCCAATATCAGGGTGGGACCCAGTACTTC	CASSQYQGGTQYF
TRBV5-1	.	TRBD1	TRBJ1-2	TGCGCCAGCAGACAGGGGGGGATCTACACCTTC	CASRQGGIYTF
TRBV20-1	.	TRBD2	TRBJ2-5	TGCAGCGCTGGGACTAGTTTTGAGACCCAGTACTTC	CSAGTSFETQYF
TRBV6-1	.	.	TRBJ2-5	TGTGCCAGCAGCCTAACAATCACTAACAAAGAGACCCAGTACTTC	CASSLTITNKETQYF
TRBV9	few	.	TRBJ1-4	TGTGCCAGCAGCCTGACCGTCGATGGAGAAAAACTGTTTTTT	CASSLTVDGEKLFF
TRBV10-3	once	.	TRBJ2-5	TGTGCCATCAACCGGGGGTTTGGAGGAGAGACCCAGTACTTC	CAINRGFGGETQYF
TRBV5-6	few	.	TRBJ2-7	TGTGCCAGCAGCTTGGTTTGGGGAAGTCCCTACGAGCAGTACTTC	CASSLVWGSPYEQYF
TRBV10-3	few	TRBD1	TRBJ1-1	TGTGCCATCAGTGTACAGGGGTGGGACACTGAAGCTTTCTTT	CAISVQGWDTEAFF
TRBV13	.	TRBD1	TRBJ1-4	TGTGCCAGCAGCCCCGGGACAGCCTCTGAAAAACTGTTTTTT	CASSPGTASEKLFF
TRBV19	once	.	TRBJ2-3	TGTGCCAGTAGTATCGCTGTCGGAGGGGGCACAGATACGCAGTATTTT	CASSIAVGGGTDTQYF
TRBV11-1	many	.	TRBJ2-5	TGTGCCAGCAGCTCGGGACCGTACCAAGAGACCCAGTACTTC	CASSSGPYQETQYF
TRBV5-6	.	TRBD1	TRBJ1-1	TGTGCCAGCAGCTTCTCCTCGACAGGGGCATCCATGAACACTGAAGCTTTCTTT	CASSFSSTGASMNTEAFF
TRBV12-3/TRBV12-4	many	TRBD1	TRBJ1-1	TGTGCCAGCAGTTCACCGGGACAGCGGAACACTGAAGCTTTCTTT	CASSSPGQRNTEAFF
TRBV7-9	few	.	TRBJ1-5	TGTGCCAGCAGTTACAAGTCGGGGCAGCCCCAGCATTTT	CASSYKSGQPQHF
TRBV6-5	.	.	TRBJ2-2	TGTGCCAGCAGTTTGGGACTCACAACCGGGGAGCTGTTTTTT	CASSLGLTTGELFF
TRBV7-2	.	.	TRBJ1-5	TGTGCCAGCAGCCACGTTCAAGATAGCAATCAGCCCCAGCATTTT	CASSHVQDSNQPQHF